The 5 T cell receptor beta chains reported below all come from one sample, sequenced in a study of blood T cell repertoires in COVID-19. TCRdb keeps only in-frame clones here, not all; method: immunoSEQ multiplex PCR. The table has a few hundred thousand clones, 90% seen once. Material for sequencing was peripheral blood. These TCRs come from a woman aged 35 to 49 with COVID-19, enrolled during active disease.

V is TRBV2 and J is TRBJ2-1; the match to TRBD2 covers 8 bases. The V and J ends lost 1 base and 7 bases, in that order; junction bases with no gene match: 6. The CDR3 has 15 amino acids. CDR1 and CDR2 from the germline V gene are SNHLY and FYNNEI. Here the CDR3 reads CASSEGAGAINEQFF. Written as DNA, the CDR3 is TGTGCCAGCAGTGAAGGAGCGGGAGCTATAAATGAGCAGTTCTTC.

The rearrangement links TRBV28 to TRBJ2-7; 7 bases map to TRBD1. Trimming removed 6 bases from V and 7 bases from J; junction bases left unmatched: 15. This CDR3 is 15 amino acids long. Germline V CDR1 and CDR2: MDHEN, SYDVKM. The CDR3: CASSVAAGGTWEQYF. As DNA, the CDR3 is TGTGCCAGCAGCGTCGCGGCAGGGGGTACGTGGGAGCAGTACTTC.

A single count supports this clone. The gene calls are TRBV12-3 or TRBV12-4 and TRBJ1-2; D possibly corresponds to TRBD1 (6 bases). V lost 6 bases, J lost 4 bases, and 12 bases lay in between. The CDR3 runs 13 residues. CDR3 in amino acids: CASSPDSFYGYTF. The CDR3 region has the DNA TGTGCCAGCAGCCCGGACAGCTTCTATGGCTACACCTTC.

This clone appeared a few times. V usage is TRBV24-1 and J usage is TRBJ2-7, with no clear D. CDR3 length: 11 amino acids. Trimming cost V 4 bases and J 7 bases, with 7 bases left between them. Germline-derived CDR1 and CDR2 are KGHDR and SFDVKD. CDR3 sequence: CATSDFREQYF. The CDR3, as DNA: TGTGCCACCAGTGACTTCAGGGAGCAGTACTTC.

The V call is TRBV12-5, the J call TRBJ2-7; TRBD2 is a possible D gene (7 bases). Germline values: CDR1 LGHNT, CDR2 FRNRAP. Deletions cut 6 bases from V and 2 bases from J, with 17 bases between. The CDR3 extends over 15 amino acids. CDR3 loop: CASGLSVGGPYEQYF. CDR3 in DNA: TGTGCTAGTGGCCTCAGCGTGGGGGGGCCCTACGAGCAGTACTTC.